A single sample gave rise to the 31 T cell receptor beta chains below, sequenced in a study of tumor and adjacent non-tumor tissue in lung cancer. Three rounds of nested PCR, following a modified ARM-PCR protocol, produced the TCRbeta library. MiXCR was run by TCRdb on the multiplex PCR reads, yielding one entry per CDR3 protein. This repertoire shows approximately 120,000 distinct CDR3 sequences, roughly 75% found once; its top ten account for about 40%. This sample's RNA came from whole unsorted tissue. What was sequenced was lung tumor tissue. Every receptor here comes from an older woman with non-small cell lung cancer.

Details on this clonotype: A read error may produce the germline difference seen at one junction end. The chain recombines TRBV11-2 with TRBJ1-2; D not certain. Germline V lookup: CDR1 SGHAT, CDR2 FQNNGV. The CDR3 totals 13 residues. The CDR3 region is CVSSLESGSGYTF. Written as DNA, the CDR3 is TGTGTCAGCAGCTTAGAGTCAGGCAGTGGCTACACCTTC.

Regarding this clonotype: One base away lies a much larger clone, so this may be a sequencing read error. The chain links TRBV28 to TRBJ1-6; D gene ambiguous. CDR1 is MDHEN and CDR2 is SYDVKM in the germline V gene. V gave up 7 bases and J gave up 8 bases, with 27 bases separating them. CDR3 length: 18 residues. CDR3 sequence reads: CASTLPPTFASSHSPLHF. In DNA, the CDR3 is TGTGCCAGCACCCTACCACCGACCTTTGCATCCAGTCATTCACCCCTCCACTTT.

This clonotype is a singleton in its sample. The junction differs from germline at one of its ends, possibly a read error. The chain is built from TRBV11-3 and TRBJ2-1; possible D gene TRBD2, 6 bases. This CDR3 is 17 amino acids long. Germline V gene lookup returns CDR1 SGHNT and CDR2 YENEEA. The DNA of the CDR3 is TGTGCCAGCAGCTTAGGCCCACTAGCTCTATCGTACAATGAGCACTTCTTC. Protein sequence: CASSLGPLALSYNEHFF.

In the case of this clonotype: This likely comes from a read error, as the CDR3 has no conserved phenylalanine or tryptophan at its end. J is TRBJ1-2 and V is TRBV4-3, with D unclear. This CDR3 is built from 13 residues. The V gene's germline CDR1 is LGHNA and CDR2 YSLEER. CDR3 in amino acids: CSSSQDTMGGYTS. Written as DNA, the CDR3 is TGCTCCAGCAGCCAAGATACGATGGGTGGCTACACCTCC.

A note on this clonotype: It is likely a read error, because the conserved phenylalanine at the end of the CDR3 is missing. It is unclear where the CDR3 begins or ends on the DNA, so no DNA is shown, and the CDR3 is as TCRdb lists it. The chain couples TRBV4-1 to TRBJ2-5; the table's D call, TRBD2, has no DNA check behind it. The CDR3 is 16 amino acids in total, end residues counted. CDR1 is MGHRA, CDR2 YSYEKL, per germline. The CDR3 protein is CASSQSRASGRETQYL.

Concerning this clonotype itself: Sequence at one end of the junction differs from germline and may be a read error. This chain connects TRBV6-5 to TRBJ1-3, with D unresolved. Per the germline V gene, CDR1 is MNHEY and CDR2 is SVGAGI. The CDR3 extends over 14 amino acids. The CDR3 DNA reads TGTGCCACCAGTTTAATGGTCCGAGGAAACACCATATATTTT. The encoded protein is CATSLMVRGNTIYF.

A word on this clonotype: This likely comes from a read error, as the CDR3 has no conserved phenylalanine or tryptophan at its end. This chain links TRBV6-5 with TRBJ2-1; 11 bases are shared with TRBD2. CDR3 length equals 15 residues. Germline lookup yields CDR1 MNHEY and CDR2 SVGAGI. With V trimmed by 6 bases and J by 1 base, 2 bases remained unmatched. DNA for the CDR3: TGTGCCAGCAGCCCTAGCGGGAGGTCCTACAATGAGCAGTTCTTA. This gives the protein CASSPSGRSYNEQFL.

Of note for this clonotype: One end of the junction fails to match germline, which may point to a read error. The chain links TRBV4-3 to TRBJ2-7, with 9 bases matching TRBD1. The CDR3 is 16 amino acids. Germline CDR1 LGHNA, CDR2 YSLEER. In nucleotides, the CDR3 is TGCGCCTGCAGCCAAGTAATTGGACAGGGGTTATACGAGAGGTACTTC. Translating it yields CACSQVIGQGLYERYF.

This sequence joins TRBV28 and TRBJ2-3; TRBD2 matches at 8 bases. Germline V gene data show CDR1 as MDHEN and CDR2 as SYDVKM. J gave up 2 bases and V 8 bases, and 15 bases lay outside the gene matches. CDR3 size: 17 residues. The CDR3 spells CASSGGYRGGATDTQYF. The CDR3 DNA follows: TGTGCCAGCTCCGGGGGCTATCGGGGGGGTGCCACAGATACGCAGTATTTT.

As to this clonotype: Germline is not matched at one junction end, which may reflect a read error. This chain connects TRBV11-3 to TRBJ1-1, with D uncertain. This CDR3 has 16 residues. Germline CDR1 SGHNT, CDR2 YENEEA. The CDR3 spells CASSSRVHRDDTEASF. In DNA, the CDR3 is TGTGCCAGCAGCTCTAGGGTCCATCGGGATGACACTGAAGCTTCCTTT.

The chain uses TRBV11-3 and TRBJ2-4; D might be TRBD2 (5 bases). Trimming stripped 10 bases from V and 6 bases from J, with 25 bases between. From germline, CDR1 is SGHNT and CDR2 YENEEA. This CDR3 contains 16 residues. CDR3 in amino acids: CAISLGPWESRNIQYF. The CDR3 DNA reads as TGTGCCATAAGCTTAGGCCCGTGGGAGTCCAGAAACATTCAGTACTTC.

Details on this clonotype: Relative to the germline gene, one junction end is altered; a read error may explain this. The chain has TRBV11-2 and TRBJ1-2; maybe TRBD1 (5 bases). The CDR3 is 18 residues long. Germline-derived CDR1 and CDR2 are SGHAT and FQNNGV. CDR3 protein: CASITLWGTAGINYGHTF. In DNA form, the CDR3 reads TGTGCAAGCATTACTCTATGGGGCACCGCAGGAATTAACTATGGCCACACCTTC.

The chain carries TRBV11-2 and TRBJ2-1; possible D gene TRBD2, 7 bases. CDR3 length: 15 amino acids. Trimming pared 1 base from V and 12 bases from J, leaving 19 bases between. Germline V gives CDR1 SGHAT, CDR2 FQNNGV. The CDR3 DNA is TGTGCCAGCAGCTTAGCTAACGGGGGGCCGGATGTGCAGTTCTTC. The encoded protein is CASSLANGGPDVQFF.

This clonotype appeared a few times. The germline gene is not matched at one end of the junction; a read error may be the cause. The rearrangement joins TRBV11-2 to TRBJ1-5; TRBD1 is a possible D gene (5 bases). CDR3 length equals 13 residues. CDR1 is SGHAT and CDR2 is FQNNGV in the germline V gene. As DNA, the CDR3 is TGTGGCAGCTCCCAGGACATGGGTCAGCCCCAGCATTTT. Protein: CGSSQDMGQPQHF.

Regarding this clonotype: At one of its ends the junction is not consistent with the germline gene, which may arise from a read error. The chain employs TRBV7-2 and TRBJ2-1; TRBD1 or TRBD2 may be the D gene (7 bases each). Germline CDR1 and CDR2: SGHTA and FQGNSA. CDR3 size: 12 residues. CDR3 DNA: TGTGCCAGCAGCTTAGCGAGGGGGCGGGGGATCTTC. It is translated as CASSLARGRGIF.

The chain is built from TRBV29-1 and TRBJ2-2, with D possibly being TRBD2 (5 bases). The CDR3 runs 14 residues. CDR1 is SQVTM, CDR2 ANQGSEA, per germline. V was shortened by 3 bases and J by 7 bases, with 15 bases between the two germline ends. CDR3 protein: CSVDWQEAIGELFF. CDR3 DNA: TGCAGCGTTGATTGGCAGGAGGCAATCGGGGAGCTGTTTTTT.

As to this clonotype: Its ends do not fully match the called genes, so a read error is possible. The rearrangement joins TRBV12-3 or TRBV12-4 to TRBJ2-5; D may be TRBD1 or TRBD2 (6 bases each). The CDR3 has 14 amino acids. The CDR3 coding sequence is TGTGCCAGCAGTTTAAGGGGGGTCAAAGAGACCCAATGCTTC. This encodes CASSLRGVKETQCF.

With regard to this clonotype: Relative to the germline gene, one junction end is altered; a read error may explain this. The J gene is TRBJ2-7, the V gene TRBV29-1; 10 nucleotides line up with TRBD1. This CDR3 spans 15 amino acids. Germline V gene lookup returns CDR1 SQVTM and CDR2 ANQGSEA. The CDR3 DNA reads TGTAACGTTGAACTCCGACAGGGGGCTTCCTACGATCAGTACTTC. Amino acid sequence: CNVELRQGASYDQYF.

This clonotype was detected once. The germline gene is not matched at one end of the junction; a read error may be the cause. The V call is TRBV11-1, the J call TRBJ1-1, with D possibly being TRBD1 (5 bases). This CDR3 contains 13 residues. From germline, CDR1 is SGHAT and CDR2 FQDESV (reference sequence). As DNA, the CDR3 is TGTGCCAGCAACCGGGACCACAACACTGAAGTTTCCTTT. It codes for CASNRDHNTEVSF. Full variable domain (remainder filled in from reference TRBV11-1 and TRBJ1-1): EAEVAQSPRYKITEKSQAVAFWCDPISGHATLYWYRQILGQGPELLVQFQDESVVDDSQLPKDRFSAERLKGVDSTLKIQPAELGDSAMYLCASNRDHNTEVSFGQGTRLTVV.

To note about this clonotype: Without the conserved terminal phenylalanine or tryptophan, this CDR3 likely stems from a read error. This chain uses TRBV20-1 with TRBJ2-7, with D unclear. Germline assignment: CDR1 DFQATT and CDR2 SNEGSKA (reference sequence). The CDR3 extends over 16 amino acids. The CDR3 DNA reads TGCAATGCTAGAGATCGGTGGCGTGGAGTGGCCTACGAGCAGTACTCC. Protein: CNARDRWRGVAYEQYS.

In this sample, this clonotype turned up once. A much larger clone is a single base away; this may be a read error. The chain combines TRBV29-1 with TRBJ2-1, with 14 bases matching TRBD2. After removal of 6 bases from V and 10 bases from J, the junction contained 14 bases not matched to a gene. This CDR3 region has 16 residues. CDR1 is SQVTM, CDR2 ANQGSEA, per germline. The CDR3 here is CSVWTSGGTGVKEQFF. As DNA, the CDR3 is TGCAGCGTCTGGACTAGCGGGGGGACCGGAGTGAAAGAGCAGTTCTTC.

The chain carries TRBV4-1 and TRBJ2-7; D is unclear. The CDR3 contains 14 residues. The germline V gene encodes CDR1 MGHRA and CDR2 YSYEKL. Trimming took off 7 bases at V and 3 bases at J, with 16 bases between the two ends. The CDR3 here is CASNVVPSSYEQYF. CDR3 bases: TGCGCCAGCAACGTTGTCCCGTCGAGCTACGAGCAGTACTTC.

With respect to this clonotype: This may arise from a read error, as a much more abundant clone is one base away. The rearrangement links TRBV5-8 to TRBJ2-7; D uncertain. CDR3 length: 13 residues. Per the germline V gene, CDR1 is SGHTS and CDR2 is YDEGEE. The ends were cut back, 7 bases at V and 9 bases at J, with 20 bases in the middle. The CDR3 region has the DNA TGTGCCAGCCACCTCTCCGGGCCCCTAGTGCAGTACTTC. Its protein product is CASHLSGPLVQYF.

The table lists this clonotype with a count of one. One base away lies a much larger clone, so this may be a sequencing read error. The chain links TRBV28 to TRBJ1-4, with 7 bases lining up with TRBD1. CDR3 length: 13 residues. Germline-derived CDR1 and CDR2 are MDHEN and SYDVKM. The V segment lost 7 bases and the J segment 8 bases; nucleotides outside the gene matches: 7. In DNA, the CDR3 is TGTGCCAGCATGACAGGGAACAGGGAAAAACTGTTTTTT. Amino acids: CASMTGNREKLFF.

On this clonotype: An end of the junction does not agree with germline; a read error may underlie this. This rearrangement joins TRBV6-1 to TRBJ1-5; D gene unclear. The germline gives CDR1 MNHNS, CDR2 SASEGT. This CDR3 is built from 17 residues. For the CDR3, the DNA is TGTGCCAACAGTGAGGGTAAGGCAGCGGGGAGCAATCAGCCCCAGCATTTT. Translated: CANSEGKAAGSNQPQHF.

About this clonotype itself: One end of the junction does not line up with germline, which may come from a read error. V usage is TRBV16 and J usage is TRBJ2-7; no definite D call. Per germline, CDR1 KGHSY and CDR2 FQNENV. This CDR3 region has 12 residues. CDR3 nucleotide sequence: TGTTCCAGCAGCCAGTCTTTTGACGAGCAGTACTTC. Translating it yields CSSSQSFDEQYF.

With regard to this clonotype: The junction does not match germline at one end; this may be a read error. This sequence joins TRBV4-1 and TRBJ1-6; a weak D match, TRBD1 (6 bases). This CDR3 has 15 residues. Germline lookup yields CDR1 MGHRA and CDR2 YSYEKL. The CDR3 bases are TGCGCCAGCAGTCAAGATATACAGGGCAATTCATCCCTCCACTTT. It yields the protein CASSQDIQGNSSLHF.

The gene calls are TRBV6-2 or TRBV6-3 and TRBJ1-1; TRBD1 agrees at 7 bases. The CDR3 is 15 residues long. V trimming: 10 bases; J trimming: 2 bases; junction bases outside the gene matches: 13. Germline loops: CDR1 MNHEY, CDR2 SVGEGT. DNA of the CDR3: TGTGCCAACAACGTAGGGGGCTTGATTAACACTGAAGCTTTCTTT. The encoded protein is CANNVGGLINTEAFF.

For this clonotype: A much larger clone is a single base away; this may be a read error. This rearrangement joins TRBV12-3 or TRBV12-4 to TRBJ2-5; D is uncertain. The V end lost 4 bases, the J end lost 10 bases, and 13 bases lay between the germline ends. This CDR3 is 12 amino acids long. The DNA for the CDR3 is TGTGCCAGCAGTTCCGGTCCCAGGATCCAGTACTTC. Its protein is CASSSGPRIQYF.

In the case of this clonotype: One junction end does not reproduce the germline sequence, and a read error may be involved. The chain combines TRBV6-1 with TRBJ1-5, with D hard to call. The CDR3 length is 17 residues. Germline V gene data show CDR1 as MNHNS and CDR2 as SASEGT. The DNA for the CDR3 is TGTGCCAGGAGTGAGGGTGAGACGGCGGGGAGCAATCAGTCCCTGCATTTT. Protein sequence: CARSEGETAGSNQSLHF.

Comment on this clonotype: This CDR3 is missing its conserved last phenylalanine or tryptophan, likely due to a read error. The chain uses TRBV28 and TRBJ2-7; a weak D match, TRBD1 (6 bases). Germline-derived CDR1 and CDR2 are MDHEN and SYDVKM. The CDR3 length is 15 residues. Trimming took off 7 bases at V and 4 bases at J, with 20 bases between the two ends. CDR3 nucleotide sequence: TGTGCCAGCACCCCCCAGGGGAAAGAGTTTTACGAGCAGTACATC. This codes for CASTPQGKEFYEQYI.